This T cell receptor (beta chain) was recovered during a study of CD8+ T cells in alopecia areata. Germline V gene data show CDR1 as SQVTM and CDR2 as ANQGSEA. Trimming took 6 bases from V and 4 from J, leaving 15 bases between them. This CDR3 is built from 13 residues. Treatment defined: oral pan-JAK inhibitor, 5-10 mg twice daily. cDNA reverse transcribed from extracted RNA served as the sequencing template. The protocol was immunoSEQ multiplex PCR, while the TCRdb copy is restricted to in-frame clones and leaves out a portion. The sample holds about 160,000 clones, 60% to 75% seen once. V is TRBV29-1 and J is TRBJ2-5, with D tentatively TRBD2 (6 bases). Source: CD4+ T cells sorted from blood, taken at week 24, from a patient treated with tofacitinib. The sequence came from a human donor with alopecia areata. The CDR3 region is CSVAIGGRETQYF. The CDR3 DNA is TGCAGCGTGGCGATCGGAGGGCGAGAGACCCAGTACTTC.